The 19 T cell receptor beta chains given below trace back to one sample, sequenced in a study of monozygotic twins with inflammatory bowel disease. For each CDR3 protein, TCRdb gives one entry from its re-call of the 5' RACE reads, without DNA. The sample has about 420,000 distinct CDR3 sequences; the top ten hold more than 2%. Sequenced sample: blood. These receptors all stem from a human donor with ulcerative colitis or Crohn's disease, or a healthy co-twin of an affected twin (not recorded which).

The genes are TRBV20-1 and TRBJ2-1; TCRdb's D gene call, TRBD1, goes unchecked for lack of DNA. CDR1 is DFQATT and CDR2 is SNEGSKA in the germline V gene (reference sequence). This CDR3 has 16 amino acids. CDR3 sequence reads: CSASGGTGFSYNEQFF.

The J gene is TRBJ1-3, the V gene TRBV18; TCRdb's D call, TRBD1, is unchecked because there is no DNA. CDR3 length: 14 amino acids. The germline gives CDR1 KGHSH, CDR2 LQKENI. The CDR3 is CASSPEGSGNTIYF.

This chain joins TRBV7-7 and TRBJ1-6; the TCRdb D gene call, TRBD1, has no DNA to confirm it. CDR1 SSHAT and CDR2 FNYEAQ come from the germline V gene (reference sequence). CDR3 length: 14 residues. This CDR3 reads CASRMARGRSPLHF.

The rearrangement uses TRBV7-2 and TRBJ2-7. CDR1 is SGHTA and CDR2 is FQGNSA in the germline V gene. There are 13 residues in the CDR3. The CDR3 sequence is CASSLFGENEQYF.

The J gene is TRBJ2-7, the V gene TRBV10-3; TCRdb designates TRBD1, a call that cannot be tested without DNA. CDR3 length: 16 residues. The germline gives CDR1 ENHRY, CDR2 SYGVKD. The CDR3: CAISPAGTGVTYEQYF.

J is TRBJ2-1 and V is TRBV28; TCRdb selects TRBD1, and the lack of DNA leaves this call unchecked. The CDR3 covers 16 residues. The germline CDR1 and CDR2 sequences are MDHEN and SYDVKM. Here the CDR3 reads CASRPAGTGFYNEQFF.

This chain links TRBV5-1 with TRBJ2-1. The CDR3 has 13 amino acids. CDR1 is SGHRS and CDR2 is YFSETQ in the germline V gene. The CDR3 here is CASSLAKYNEQFF.

V is TRBV20-1 and J is TRBJ2-5; the TRBD2 assignment by TCRdb is unverifiable without DNA. This CDR3 spans 15 amino acids. The germline gives CDR1 DFQATT, CDR2 SNEGSKA (reference sequence). The CDR3 sequence: CSAKKAGGLQETQYF.

The J gene is TRBJ2-1, the V gene TRBV5-1. The CDR3 is 15 residues long. Looked up from germline, CDR1 is SGHRS and CDR2 is YFSETQ. Here the CDR3 reads CASSLAPNNYNEQFF.

The J gene is TRBJ2-7, the V gene TRBV5-1; TCRdb's assignment of TRBD1 cannot be checked, as there is no DNA. Germline V CDR1 and CDR2: SGHRS, YFSETQ. The CDR3 totals 13 residues. The CDR3 is CASSARDGYEQYF.

The chain couples TRBV5-1 to TRBJ2-1; TCRdb indicates TRBD2, and absent DNA this call remains unverified. In germline, CDR1 is SGHRS, CDR2 YFSETQ. The CDR3 runs to 18 residues. CDR3 region: CASSLRAGGPFPYNEQFF.

This sequence joins TRBV10-3 and TRBJ2-7; as DNA is missing, the TRBD2 call by TCRdb cannot be tested. The CDR3 covers 16 residues. Germline lookup yields CDR1 ENHRY and CDR2 SYGVKD. CDR3 residues: CAISEQLAGGSYEQYF.

The chain couples TRBV20-1 to TRBJ2-3; absent DNA, TCRdb's TRBD1 call cannot be checked. Germline V gene sequence: CDR1 DFQATT, CDR2 SNEGSKA (reference sequence). The CDR3 is 14 residues long. CDR3 in amino acids: CSASVWGKTDTQYF.

CDR3 region: CSASSGNTEAFF. This chain joins TRBV20-1 and TRBJ1-1. The CDR3 covers 12 residues. The V gene's germline CDR1 is DFQATT and CDR2 SNEGSKA (reference sequence).

The gene calls are TRBV15 and TRBJ2-3; the D gene TCRdb calls, TRBD1, cannot be checked with no DNA. The CDR3 runs to 16 residues. Germline V gene lookup returns CDR1 LNHNV and CDR2 YYDKDF (reference sequence). The CDR3 loop reads CATSRDPGRSGDTQYF. The variable domain in full, with the rest retrieved from reference TRBV15 and TRBJ2-3, is DAMVIQNPRYQVTQFGKPVTLSCSQTLNHNVMYWYQQKSSQAPKLLFHYYDKDFNNEADTPDNFQSRRPNTSFCFLDIRSPGLGDTAMYLCATSRDPGRSGDTQYFGPGTRLTVL.

The rearrangement links TRBV20-1 to TRBJ2-2. Germline assignment: CDR1 DFQATT and CDR2 SNEGSKA (reference sequence). The CDR3 consists of 16 residues. The CDR3 sequence is CSARKPSVSNTGELFF.

The chain employs TRBV20-1 and TRBJ2-1; lacking DNA, the TRBD2 call made by TCRdb goes unchecked. The V gene's germline CDR1 is DFQATT and CDR2 SNEGSKA (reference sequence). The CDR3 covers 13 residues. CDR3 sequence reads: CSAAASGGAEQFF.

V usage is TRBV6-5 and J usage is TRBJ2-5; the TRBD1 assignment by TCRdb is unverifiable without DNA. The CDR3 has 18 residues. Per the germline V gene, CDR1 is MNHEY and CDR2 is SVGAGI. The chain's CDR3 is CASSYSSKIRDVQETQYF.

This chain uses TRBV25-1 with TRBJ1-4; TCRdb proposes TRBD1, but this gene call is untestable without DNA. This CDR3 is 19 amino acids long. CDR1 is MGHDK, CDR2 SYGVNS, per germline. CDR3 residues: CASSEFGRGRFSTNEKLFF.